Presented here are 20 T cell receptor beta chains from one specimen sequenced in a study of monozygotic twins with inflammatory bowel disease. TCRdb processed the 5' RACE reads again and assigns one entry to each CDR3 protein, with no DNA. Its clone listing holds more than 300,000 distinct CDR3 sequences. The sample was blood. The origin of the receptors is a human donor with ulcerative colitis or Crohn's disease, or a healthy co-twin of an affected twin (not recorded which).

The CDR3 reads CAIPSPDTQYF. The chain couples TRBV5-7 to TRBJ2-3; TCRdb gives TRBD1 as the D gene, but with no DNA this cannot be confirmed. TRBV5-7 is assigned to the ORF class and has an uncertain function. CDR3 length: 11 residues.

The rearrangement uses TRBV29-1 and TRBJ1-5; the D call of TRBD1 rests on TCRdb alone, since no DNA is present to check it. Germline V gives CDR1 SQVTM, CDR2 ANQGSEA. The CDR3 length is 13 residues. Here the CDR3 reads CSVAQGMGQPQHF.

The chain recombines TRBV2 with TRBJ1-5. The CDR3 consists of 14 residues. CDR1 and CDR2 (germline): SNHLY, FYNNEI. CDR3 loop: CASRSEAVGQPQHF.

The chain uses TRBV7-2 and TRBJ1-1. The CDR3 length is 14 residues. Germline loops: CDR1 SGHTA, CDR2 FQGNSA. This CDR3 reads CAGSLAGPNTEAFF.

The chain couples TRBV24-1 to TRBJ2-1; TCRdb's D call, TRBD2, is unchecked because there is no DNA. Germline-derived CDR1 and CDR2 are KGHDR and SFDVKD. The CDR3 sequence is 16 residues long. This CDR3 reads CATSDGTSGRYNEQFF.

The chain joins TRBV4-3 to TRBJ2-3; TCRdb proposes TRBD1, but this gene call is untestable without DNA. Germline V gene sequence: CDR1 LGHNA, CDR2 YSLEER. The CDR3 consists of 18 residues. The CDR3: CASSQDVQTGGATDTQYF.

This chain joins TRBV15 and TRBJ2-7; absent DNA, TCRdb's TRBD1 call cannot be checked. Germline V gives CDR1 LNHNV, CDR2 YYDKDF (reference sequence). The CDR3 covers 15 residues. CDR3 protein: CATSTGTGSPYEQYF.

This chain links TRBV5-1 with TRBJ1-4; TCRdb designates TRBD1, a call that cannot be tested without DNA. In germline, CDR1 is SGHRS, CDR2 YFSETQ. CDR3 length equals 15 residues. The CDR3 sequence: CASTRRGSGNEKLFF.

The V and J genes are TRBV6-2 or TRBV6-3 and TRBJ2-7; the TRBD2 assignment by TCRdb is unverifiable without DNA. CDR1 is MNHEY, CDR2 SVGEGT, per germline. The length of the CDR3 is 15 residues. The CDR3 spells CASSPLAGAHYEQYF.

This rearrangement joins TRBV30 to TRBJ1-4; absent DNA, TCRdb's TRBD1 call cannot be checked. The CDR3 contains 14 residues. Per germline, CDR1 GTSNPN and CDR2 SVGIG (reference sequence). CDR3: CASITQGRSEKLFF.

The chain uses TRBV15 and TRBJ2-2; lacking DNA, the TRBD2 call made by TCRdb goes unchecked. The germline V gene encodes CDR1 LNHNV and CDR2 YYDKDF (reference sequence). There are 18 residues in the CDR3. CDR3 amino acids: CATSRDRSGRAGTGELFF.

This chain links TRBV7-8 with TRBJ2-7; lacking DNA, the TRBD2 call made by TCRdb goes unchecked. Germline values: CDR1 SGHVS, CDR2 FQNEAQ. The CDR3 is 17 residues long. This chain's CDR3 is CASSLVPAGPKTYEQYF.

This sequence joins TRBV29-1 and TRBJ2-1; TCRdb calls TRBD1, which cannot be checked without DNA. The CDR3 is made up of 14 amino acids. Germline loops: CDR1 SQVTM, CDR2 ANQGSEA. The CDR3 loop is CSAPQGKTYNEQFF.

The CDR3 spells CASSLWTGGNSEQFF. V and J are TRBV5-1 and TRBJ2-1; the TCRdb D gene call, TRBD1, has no DNA to confirm it. The CDR3 sequence is 15 residues long. The germline V gene has CDR1 SGHRS and CDR2 YFSETQ.

The J gene is TRBJ2-5, the V gene TRBV7-9; as DNA is missing, the TRBD2 call by TCRdb cannot be tested. Germline CDR1 and CDR2: SEHNR and FQNEAQ (reference sequence). This CDR3 has 14 amino acids. CDR3 loop: CASSASRAKETQYF.

The chain recombines TRBV9 with TRBJ2-7; TCRdb picks TRBD1, but there is no DNA to check that call. Germline V gene lookup returns CDR1 SGDLS and CDR2 YYNGEE. The CDR3 is 16 residues long. The CDR3 region is CASSVEGTGTGYEQYF.

The rearrangement uses TRBV20-1 and TRBJ1-5; TCRdb's D call of TRBD1 is untestable without DNA. The CDR3 contains 14 residues. Germline CDR1 and CDR2: DFQATT and SNEGSKA (reference sequence). Here the CDR3 reads CSATRDRLNQPQHF.

The chain recombines TRBV18 with TRBJ2-3; TCRdb gives TRBD1 as the D gene, but with no DNA this cannot be confirmed. Germline V gene lookup returns CDR1 KGHSH and CDR2 LQKENI. The CDR3 length is 13 residues. CDR3 amino acids: CASSPPPGDTQYF. The full variable domain, completed using reference TRBV18 and TRBJ2-3, is NAGVMQNPRHLVRRRGQEARLRCSPMKGHSHVYWYRQLPEEGLKFMVYLQKENIIDESGMPKERFSAEFPKEGPSILRIQQVVRGDSAAYFCASSPPPGDTQYFGPGTRLTVL.

The chain employs TRBV5-4 and TRBJ2-7; with no DNA, the TCRdb D assignment of TRBD2 cannot be verified. The CDR3 is 15 residues long. Germline-derived CDR1 and CDR2 are SGHNT and YYREEE (reference sequence). This CDR3 reads CASSLWTSGNYEQYF.

This chain joins TRBV29-1 and TRBJ2-2; TCRdb outputs TRBD1, but without DNA this stays unchecked. In germline, CDR1 is SQVTM, CDR2 ANQGSEA. CDR3 length equals 15 residues. This CDR3 reads CSGKGGSWGPGELFF.